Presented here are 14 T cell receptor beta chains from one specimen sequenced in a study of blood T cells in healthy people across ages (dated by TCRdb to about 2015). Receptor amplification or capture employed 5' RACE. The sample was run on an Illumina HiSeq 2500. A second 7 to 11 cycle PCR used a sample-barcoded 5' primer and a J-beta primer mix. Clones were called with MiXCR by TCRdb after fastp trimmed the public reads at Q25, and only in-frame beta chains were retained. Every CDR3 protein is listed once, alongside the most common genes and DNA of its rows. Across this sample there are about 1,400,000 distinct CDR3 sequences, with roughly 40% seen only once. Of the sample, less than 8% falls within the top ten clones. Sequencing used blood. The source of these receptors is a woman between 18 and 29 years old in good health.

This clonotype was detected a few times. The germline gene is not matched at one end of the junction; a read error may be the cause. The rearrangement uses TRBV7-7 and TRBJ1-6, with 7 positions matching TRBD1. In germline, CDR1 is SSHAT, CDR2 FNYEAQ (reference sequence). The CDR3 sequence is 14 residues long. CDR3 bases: TGTGCCAGCAGCACCGGGACAGATAATTCGCCCCTCCACTTT. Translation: CASSTGTDNSPLHF. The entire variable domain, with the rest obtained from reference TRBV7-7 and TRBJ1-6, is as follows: GAGVSQSPRYKVTKRGQDVTLRCDPISSHATLYWYQQALGQGPEFLTYFNYEAQPDKSGLPSDRFSAERPEGSISTLTIQRTEQRDSAMYRCASSTGTDNSPLHFGNGTRLTVT.

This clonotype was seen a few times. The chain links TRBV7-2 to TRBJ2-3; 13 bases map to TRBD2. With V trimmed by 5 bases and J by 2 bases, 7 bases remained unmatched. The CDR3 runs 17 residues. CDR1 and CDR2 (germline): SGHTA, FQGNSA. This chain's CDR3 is CASSNPTSGRYTDTQYF. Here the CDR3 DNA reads TGTGCCAGCAGCAACCCGACTAGCGGGAGGTACACAGATACGCAGTATTTT.

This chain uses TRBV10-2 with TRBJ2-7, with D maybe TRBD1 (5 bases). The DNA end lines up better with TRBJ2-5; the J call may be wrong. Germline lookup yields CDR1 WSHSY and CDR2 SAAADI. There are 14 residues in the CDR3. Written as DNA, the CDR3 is TGCGCCAGCAGTGGGCAGGGTTCCAAAGAGACCCAGTACTTC. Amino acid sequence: CASSGQGSKETQYF.

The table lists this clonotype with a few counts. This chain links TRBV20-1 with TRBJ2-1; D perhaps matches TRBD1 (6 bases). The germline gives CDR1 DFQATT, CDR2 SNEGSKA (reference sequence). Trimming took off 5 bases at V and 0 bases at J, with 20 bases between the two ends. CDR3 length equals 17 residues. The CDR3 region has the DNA TGCAGTGCTCGTTCCGAGACAGGCGTTAGCTCCTACAATGAGCAGTTCTTC. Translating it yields CSARSETGVSSYNEQFF.

The CDR3 nucleotides read TGTGCCAGCAGTTCCACAGGGGGCAGGAACAATGAGCAGTTCTTC. It codes for CASSSTGGRNNEQFF. The chain carries TRBV6-1 and TRBJ2-1, with TRBD1 identical over 9 bases. Per germline, CDR1 MNHNS and CDR2 SASEGT. The CDR3 spans 15 residues. V shed 5 bases, J shed 5 bases, and the junction held 7 bases outside the gene matches.

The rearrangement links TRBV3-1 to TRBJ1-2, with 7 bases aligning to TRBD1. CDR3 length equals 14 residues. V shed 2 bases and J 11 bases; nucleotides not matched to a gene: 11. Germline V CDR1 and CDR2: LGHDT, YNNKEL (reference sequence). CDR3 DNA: TGTGCCAGCAGCCAACCCCCACAGGGGAAGCCATACACCTTC. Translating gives CASSQPPQGKPYTF.

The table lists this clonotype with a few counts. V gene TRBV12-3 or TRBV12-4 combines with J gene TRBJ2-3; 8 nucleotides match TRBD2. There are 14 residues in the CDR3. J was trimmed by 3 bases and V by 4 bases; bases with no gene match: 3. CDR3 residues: CASSWGTRTDTQYF. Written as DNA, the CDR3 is TGTGCCAGCAGTTGGGGGACTAGAACAGATACGCAGTATTTT.

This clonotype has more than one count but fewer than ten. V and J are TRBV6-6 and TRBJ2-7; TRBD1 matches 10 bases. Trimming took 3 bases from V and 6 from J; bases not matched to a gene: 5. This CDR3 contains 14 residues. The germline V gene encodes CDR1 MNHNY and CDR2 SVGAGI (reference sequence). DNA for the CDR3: TGTGCCAGCAGTTATAGGACAGGGGGAGTCGAGCAGTACTTC. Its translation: CASSYRTGGVEQYF.

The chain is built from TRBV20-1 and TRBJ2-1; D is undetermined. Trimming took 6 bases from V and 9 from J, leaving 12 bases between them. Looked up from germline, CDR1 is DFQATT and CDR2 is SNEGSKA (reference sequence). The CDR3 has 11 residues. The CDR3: CSAIPQSEQFF. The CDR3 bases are TGCAGTGCCATTCCCCAGAGTGAGCAGTTCTTC.

The CDR3 DNA follows: TGCAGTCCCCCTAGGACTGTTCAAGAGACCCAGTACTTC. The encoded protein is CSPPRTVQETQYF. V gene TRBV20-1 combines with J gene TRBJ2-5, with D perhaps matching TRBD2 (5 bases). In germline, CDR1 is DFQATT, CDR2 SNEGSKA (reference sequence). Trimming stripped 8 bases from V and 2 bases from J, with 15 bases between. This CDR3 has 13 amino acids.

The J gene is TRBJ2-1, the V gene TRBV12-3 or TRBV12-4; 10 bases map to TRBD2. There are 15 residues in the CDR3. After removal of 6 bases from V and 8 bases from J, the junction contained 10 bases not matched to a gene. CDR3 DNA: TGTGCCAGCAGCTACCTGGGGACTAGCGCGGATGAGCAGTTCTTC. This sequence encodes CASSYLGTSADEQFF.

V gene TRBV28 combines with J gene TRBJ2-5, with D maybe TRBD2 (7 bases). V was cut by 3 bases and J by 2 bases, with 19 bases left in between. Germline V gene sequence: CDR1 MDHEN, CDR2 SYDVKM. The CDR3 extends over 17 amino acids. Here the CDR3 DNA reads TGTGCCAGCAGTTTTGGGGGGGCAGGAAGCCCGCAAGAGACCCAGTACTTC. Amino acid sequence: CASSFGGAGSPQETQYF.

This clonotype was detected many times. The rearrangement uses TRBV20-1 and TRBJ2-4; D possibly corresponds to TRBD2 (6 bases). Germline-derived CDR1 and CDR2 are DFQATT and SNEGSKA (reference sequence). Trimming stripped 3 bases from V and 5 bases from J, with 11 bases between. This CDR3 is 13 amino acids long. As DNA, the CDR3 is TGCAGTGCTAGTTCCACGGGGGAAAACATTCAGTACTTC. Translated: CSASSTGENIQYF.

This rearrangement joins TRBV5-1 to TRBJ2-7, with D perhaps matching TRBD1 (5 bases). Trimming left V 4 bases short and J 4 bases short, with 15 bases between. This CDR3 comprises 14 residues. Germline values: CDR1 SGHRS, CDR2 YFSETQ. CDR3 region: CASSPARQWYEQYF. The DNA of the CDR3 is TGCGCCAGCAGCCCCGCGAGACAGTGGTACGAGCAGTACTTC.